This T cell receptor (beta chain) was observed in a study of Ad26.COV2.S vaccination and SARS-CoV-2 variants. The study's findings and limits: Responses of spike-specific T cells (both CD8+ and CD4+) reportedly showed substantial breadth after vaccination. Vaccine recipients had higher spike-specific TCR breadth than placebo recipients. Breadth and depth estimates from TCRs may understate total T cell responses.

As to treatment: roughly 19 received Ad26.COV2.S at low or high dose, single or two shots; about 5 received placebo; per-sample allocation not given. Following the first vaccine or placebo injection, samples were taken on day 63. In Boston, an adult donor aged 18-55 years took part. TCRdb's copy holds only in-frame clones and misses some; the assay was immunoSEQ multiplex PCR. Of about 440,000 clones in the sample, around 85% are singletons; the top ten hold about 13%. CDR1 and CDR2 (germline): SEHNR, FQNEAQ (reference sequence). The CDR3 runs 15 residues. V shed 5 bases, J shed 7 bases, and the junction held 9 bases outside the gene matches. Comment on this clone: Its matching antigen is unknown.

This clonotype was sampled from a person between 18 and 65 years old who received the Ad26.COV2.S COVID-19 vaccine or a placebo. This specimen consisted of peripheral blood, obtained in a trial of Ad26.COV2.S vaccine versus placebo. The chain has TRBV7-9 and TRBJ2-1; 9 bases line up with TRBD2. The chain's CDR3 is CASSPHGREGNEQFF. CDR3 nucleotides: TGTGCCAGCAGCCCCCACGGGCGGGAGGGAAATGAGCAGTTCTTC.